These 23 T cell receptor beta chains share one sample of origin, sequenced in a study of blood T cell repertoires in COVID-19. Libraries were prepared by immunoSEQ multiplex PCR; TCRdb keeps only in-frame clonotypes and omits some of them. Seen here are about 210,000 clones, over 80% observed once, and the top ten hold 1.2%. The sample comprised PBMCs or T cells enriched from blood (not recorded which). The receptors were gathered from a man younger than 40 who had recovered from COVID-19.

V and J are TRBV10-3 and TRBJ1-1; D is uncertain. The CDR3 sequence is 15 residues long. Per the germline V gene, CDR1 is ENHRY and CDR2 is SYGVKD. V shed 6 bases and J shed 1 base, with 15 bases lying between them. The CDR3 nucleotides are TGTGCCATCAGGCCGGGGAAGGGAGGGAACACTGAAGCTTTCTTT. Encoded protein: CAIRPGKGGNTEAFF.

The chain carries TRBV27 and TRBJ1-6, with D tentatively TRBD1 (5 bases). With 7 bases removed from V and 3 bases from J, the gap between germline ends came to 16 bases. This CDR3 spans 16 amino acids. Germline lookup yields CDR1 MNHEY and CDR2 SMNVEV (reference sequence). CDR3 in amino acids: CASNPTAVLYNSPLHF. In nucleotides, the CDR3 is TGTGCCAGCAACCCGACAGCCGTGCTCTATAATTCACCCCTCCACTTT.

The genes are TRBV30 and TRBJ2-3; 10 bases map to TRBD2. The CDR3 spans 18 residues. Per the germline V gene, CDR1 is GTSNPN and CDR2 is SVGIG (reference sequence). Trimming removed 0 bases from V and 1 base from J; junction bases left unmatched: 10. This CDR3 is CAWSVKAGGLFGTDTQYF. Written as DNA, the CDR3 is TGTGCCTGGAGTGTAAAAGCGGGGGGGCTGTTTGGCACAGATACGCAGTATTTT.

The DNA of the CDR3 is TGTGCCAGCTCACCTCAGGGGGGATATAGCAATCAGCCCCAGCATTTT. Translated: CASSPQGGYSNQPQHF. V and J are TRBV18 and TRBJ1-5, with 7 nucleotides matching TRBD1. There are 16 residues in the CDR3. The germline V gene encodes CDR1 KGHSH and CDR2 LQKENI. After removal of 3 bases from V and 0 bases from J, the junction contained 5 bases not matched to a gene.

The J gene is TRBJ2-7, the V gene TRBV5-1, with 12 bases aligning to TRBD1. This CDR3 comprises 16 residues. The V segment lost 0 bases and the J segment 3 bases; nucleotides outside the gene matches: 4. From germline, CDR1 is SGHRS and CDR2 YFSETQ. The CDR3 sequence is CASSLVGTGGFYEQYF. The CDR3 DNA reads TGCGCCAGCAGCTTGGTGGGGACAGGGGGCTTCTACGAGCAGTACTTC.

This chain connects TRBV6-5 to TRBJ1-1; D is unresolved. V was shortened by 6 bases and J by 2 bases, with 16 bases between the two germline ends. Germline V gives CDR1 MNHEY, CDR2 SVGAGI. The CDR3 extends over 15 amino acids. The CDR3 DNA is TGTGCCAGCAGCCCCCCGGGTACGACTAACACTGAAGCTTTCTTT. Translated, it gives CASSPPGTTNTEAFF.

The rearrangement links TRBV6-5 to TRBJ1-2, with D perhaps TRBD1 (6 bases). The ends were cut back, 7 bases at V and 2 bases at J, with 14 bases in the middle. Germline lookup yields CDR1 MNHEY and CDR2 SVGAGI. CDR3 size: 14 residues. CDR3 region: CASTETTGNYGYTF. CDR3 coding DNA: TGTGCCAGCACCGAGACTACAGGGAACTATGGCTACACCTTC.

The chain combines TRBV5-1 with TRBJ2-1; D gene uncertain. The CDR3 totals 14 residues. The germline gives CDR1 SGHRS, CDR2 YFSETQ. Between the trimmed V and J ends, which lost 8 bases and 4 bases, there was a span of 16 bases. CDR3 protein: CASFPGNSYNEQFF. CDR3 coding DNA: TGCGCCAGTTTTCCAGGAAATTCATACAATGAGCAGTTCTTC.

This clone is a singleton in its sample. This chain connects TRBV24-1 to TRBJ2-3; D is unclear. This CDR3 comprises 14 residues. The germline V gene encodes CDR1 KGHDR and CDR2 SFDVKD. V shed 2 bases and J shed 8 bases, with 13 bases lying between them. CDR3 sequence: CATSDSRFRGTQYF. The CDR3 bases are TGTGCCACCAGTGATTCCAGGTTCCGTGGTACGCAGTATTTT.

The chain combines TRBV9 with TRBJ2-7; D unresolved. The CDR3 covers 11 residues. Germline V gene sequence: CDR1 SGDLS, CDR2 YYNGEE. Trimming stripped 1 base from V and 5 bases from J, with 4 bases between. The CDR3 loop is CASSVPDEQYF. CDR3 nucleotides: TGTGCCAGCAGCGTACCCGACGAGCAGTACTTC. Full variable domain (remainder filled in from reference TRBV9 and TRBJ2-7): DSGVTQTPKHLITATGQRVTLRCSPRSGDLSVYWYQQSLDQGLQFLIQYYNGEERAKGNILERFSAQQFPDLHSELNLSSLELGDSALYFCASSVPDEQYFGPGTRLTVT.

The CDR3 spells CATRDRRSEAFF. DNA for the CDR3: TGTGCCACCAGGGACAGACGATCTGAAGCTTTCTTT. The chain joins TRBV24-1 to TRBJ1-1; D might be TRBD1 (6 bases). The CDR3 loop spans 12 amino acids. Germline CDR1 is KGHDR and CDR2 is SFDVKD. Trimming shortened V by 7 bases and J by 6 bases, and 11 bases separated the two germline ends.

This clone was counted once. CDR3 sequence (DNA): TGTGCCAGCAGACCACCGGGACAGGCCCAATACAATGAGCAGTTCTTC. This codes for CASRPPGQAQYNEQFF. V gene TRBV7-6 combines with J gene TRBJ2-1, with 8 positions matching TRBD1. Germline V gene data show CDR1 as SGHVS and CDR2 as FNYEAQ. The trim removed 6 bases at V and 4 bases at J, leaving 11 bases unmatched. CDR3 size: 16 residues.

The rearrangement joins TRBV27 to TRBJ1-1, with 9 nucleotides matching TRBD1. From germline, CDR1 is MNHEY and CDR2 SMNVEV (reference sequence). The CDR3 loop spans 12 amino acids. V was pared by 5 bases and J by 10 bases, with 5 bases of the junction left unmatched. The CDR3 nucleotides are TGTGCCAGCAGTGGGCCGGACAGGGGAGCTTTCTTT. Translating gives CASSGPDRGAFF.

CDR3 loop: CASSLVRGNEQFF. CDR3 nucleotides: TGTGCCAGCAGCTTAGTTCGGGGCAATGAGCAGTTCTTC. The chain recombines TRBV7-2 with TRBJ2-1; tentative D call: TRBD2 (5 bases). The V gene's germline CDR1 is SGHTA and CDR2 FQGNSA. V lost 1 base and J lost 6, with 7 bases in between. This CDR3 region has 13 residues.

This chain links TRBV11-3 with TRBJ2-3, with 13 bases matching TRBD2. There are 16 residues in the CDR3. V lost 5 bases and J lost 2; bases outside the gene matches: 4. Germline CDR1 SGHNT, CDR2 YENEEA. The CDR3 reads CASSPGLAGHTDTQYF. The CDR3 region has the DNA TGTGCCAGCAGCCCGGGACTAGCGGGGCACACAGATACGCAGTATTTT.

This clone appeared a few times. The V call is TRBV7-9, the J call TRBJ1-1; D is possibly TRBD1 (5 bases). Germline V gene lookup returns CDR1 SEHNR and CDR2 FQNEAQ (reference sequence). There are 15 residues in the CDR3. V dropped 4 bases and J dropped 2 bases, with 14 bases sitting between them. The CDR3 loop reads CASSSPGGLNTEAFF. The CDR3 DNA sequence: TGTGCCAGCAGCTCGCCCGGGGGACTAAACACTGAAGCTTTCTTT.

The chain joins TRBV28 to TRBJ2-5, with 9 bases fitting TRBD1. V gave up 7 bases and J gave up 4 bases; unmatched junction bases: 10. CDR1 is MDHEN and CDR2 is SYDVKM in the germline V gene. This CDR3 is 15 amino acids long. The CDR3 nucleotides read TGTGCCAGCAATAGGGACAGGGAGATTGTAGAGACCCAGTACTTC. Its protein product is CASNRDREIVETQYF.

The CDR3 DNA is TGTGCCAGCAGCTTGTTAGGAGTTGCGGACTACGAGCAGTACTTC. Its translation is CASSLLGVADYEQYF. J is TRBJ2-7 and V is TRBV5-5; no reliable D call. Trimming shortened V by 1 base and J by 3 bases, and 14 bases separated the two germline ends. The CDR3 totals 15 residues. Germline assignment: CDR1 SGHKS and CDR2 YYEKEE (reference sequence).

This chain uses TRBV4-1 with TRBJ2-7; D is undetermined. V lost 0 bases and J 3 bases, leaving 12 bases between the germline ends. The CDR3 has 15 residues. Germline CDR1 and CDR2: MGHRA and YSYEKL. CDR3 sequence: CASSQDESGGYEQYF. In DNA, the CDR3 is TGCGCCAGCAGCCAAGATGAGAGTGGCGGCTACGAGCAGTACTTC.

J is TRBJ2-2 and V is TRBV30; 8 nucleotides agree with TRBD1. CDR3 length equals 13 residues. The trim removed 4 bases at V and 7 bases at J, leaving 5 bases unmatched. Germline V gene data show CDR1 as GTSNPN and CDR2 as SVGIG (reference sequence). The CDR3, as DNA: TGTGCCTGGATGGACAGGGCGGGCGGGGAGCTGTTTTTT. Amino acid sequence: CAWMDRAGGELFF. The whole variable domain, filled in from reference TRBV30 and TRBJ2-2, reads SQTIHQWPATLVQPVGSPLSLECTVEGTSNPNLYWYRQAAGRGLQLLFYSVGIGQISSEVPQNLSASRPQDRQFILSSKKLLLSDSGFYLCAWMDRAGGELFFGEGSRLTVL.

This chain connects TRBV3-1 (or the pseudogene TRBV3-2) to TRBJ2-7; 10 positions agree with TRBD2. This CDR3 has 18 residues. With 0 bases clipped from V and 2 bases from J, the junction kept 10 bases outside the gene matches. CDR1 is LGHDT and CDR2 is YNNKEL in the germline V gene (reference sequence). The CDR3 sequence: CASSQDPLAGGFAYEQYF. CDR3 in DNA: TGTGCCAGCAGCCAAGATCCCTTAGCGGGGGGTTTCGCCTACGAGCAGTACTTC.

Here the CDR3 reads CASRRSYEQYF. In DNA form, the CDR3 reads TGTGCCAGCAGAAGGAGCTACGAGCAGTACTTC. V and J are TRBV6-5 and TRBJ2-7; D remains ambiguous. The CDR3 loop spans 11 amino acids. V gave up 6 bases and J gave up 3 bases, with 6 bases separating them. CDR1 and CDR2 (germline): MNHEY, SVGAGI.

The V call is TRBV3-1 (or the pseudogene TRBV3-2), the J call TRBJ2-3; 11 positions agree with TRBD2. Looked up from germline, CDR1 is LGHDT and CDR2 is YNNKEL (reference sequence). V lost 4 bases to trimming and J lost 2 bases; unmatched junction nucleotides: 2. The CDR3 has 15 amino acids. In DNA, the CDR3 is TGTGCCAGCAGCCGGGGACTAGCGGACACAGATACGCAGTATTTT. This codes for CASSRGLADTDTQYF.